A single sample is the source of the 15 T cell receptor beta chains below, sequenced in a study of cytomegalovirus exposure and HLA in healthy donors. The PCR had 60 Vbeta and 13 Jbeta primers. Using immunoSEQ multiplex PCR, the repertoire was profiled, and TCRdb retains in-frame clones only, with some absent. The sample carries some 120,000 clones, approximately 80% recorded once. The specimen sequenced was PBMCs. These receptors were obtained from a human donor in good health.

The chain couples TRBV11-2 to TRBJ1-5; no definite D call. Germline V lookup: CDR1 SGHAT, CDR2 FQNNGV. This CDR3 is 16 amino acids long. Trimming cost V 5 bases and J 0 bases, with 14 bases left between them. The CDR3 protein is CASSPRTGYSNQPQHF. The DNA for the CDR3 is TGTGCCAGCAGCCCCCGTACGGGATATAGCAATCAGCCCCAGCATTTT.

This chain uses TRBV18 with TRBJ2-7; tentative D call: TRBD1 (6 bases). The V gene lost 3 bases and the J gene lost 3 bases, with 15 bases spanning the gap. CDR3 length: 15 residues. Germline values: CDR1 KGHSH, CDR2 LQKENI. This CDR3 is CASSPSMGARYEQYF. Written as DNA, the CDR3 is TGTGCCAGCTCACCCTCGATGGGGGCCCGCTACGAGCAGTACTTC.

The rearrangement links TRBV2 to TRBJ1-6; D is unclear. Deletions cut 6 bases from V and 16 bases from J, with 10 bases between. This CDR3 region has 10 residues. Germline V gene lookup returns CDR1 SNHLY and CDR2 FYNNEI. The CDR3 bases are TGTGCCAGCAGATCTATCCGACTCCACTTT. Its translation is CASRSIRLHF.

This rearrangement joins TRBV18 to TRBJ2-3; D remains unclear. Germline loops: CDR1 KGHSH, CDR2 LQKENI. Trimming took off 3 bases at V and 0 bases at J, with 4 bases between the two ends. There are 13 residues in the CDR3. CDR3 sequence (DNA): TGTGCCAGCTCACCCGGTAGCACAGATACGCAGTATTTT. It is translated as CASSPGSTDTQYF.

The genes are TRBV5-1 and TRBJ2-5, with TRBD1 matching over 8 bases. The tail of the sequence fits TRBJ2-7 better, so the J call may be wrong. Germline V lookup: CDR1 SGHRS, CDR2 YFSETQ. This CDR3 comprises 15 residues. The CDR3 region is CASSHGQGRIYEQYF. In DNA form, the CDR3 reads TGCGCCAGCAGCCACGGACAGGGTCGGATCTACGAGCAGTACTTC.

The J gene is TRBJ1-4, the V gene TRBV27, with 7 bases fitting TRBD1. V trimming: 4 bases; J trimming: 0 bases; junction bases outside the gene matches: 11. The CDR3 length is 18 residues. CDR1 and CDR2 from the germline V gene are MNHEY and SMNVEV (reference sequence). The CDR3 DNA reads as TGTGCCAGCAGTTCGACAGGGAATGCGTGGGCAACTAATGAAAAACTGTTTTTT. Translating gives CASSSTGNAWATNEKLFF.

This clone occurred once. The CDR3 region has the DNA TGTGCCAGCAGACGACCAACAGGGGGGACAGATACGCAGTATTTT. It specifies CASRRPTGGTDTQYF. J is TRBJ2-3 and V is TRBV7-8; 8 nucleotides agree with TRBD1. The CDR3 runs 15 residues. CDR1 and CDR2 (germline): SGHVS, FQNEAQ. J was trimmed by 3 bases and V by 6 bases; bases with no gene match: 8.

The CDR3 spells CASSLTSDRGYGGELFF. Here the CDR3 DNA reads TGCGCCAGCAGCTTGACGTCGGACAGGGGATATGGCGGGGAGCTGTTTTTT. V is TRBV5-1 and J is TRBJ2-2; 9 bases fit TRBD1. V lost 1 base and J lost 7; bases outside the gene matches: 11. The CDR3 consists of 17 residues. Germline CDR1 SGHRS, CDR2 YFSETQ.

In this sample, this clone turned up a few times. This rearrangement joins TRBV4-1 to TRBJ2-7, with D maybe TRBD1 (5 bases). The V end was cut by 4 bases, the J end by 1 base, with 11 bases between. From germline, CDR1 is MGHRA and CDR2 YSYEKL. The CDR3 length is 14 residues. The CDR3 loop reads CASSPTGFSYEQYF. For the CDR3, the DNA is TGCGCCAGCAGCCCCACAGGATTTTCCTACGAGCAGTACTTC.

This sequence joins TRBV7-8 and TRBJ1-3; D uncertain. Trimming shortened V by 1 base and J by 0 bases, and 7 bases separated the two germline ends. Germline-derived CDR1 and CDR2 are SGHVS and FQNEAQ. The CDR3 runs to 15 residues. The CDR3 loop is CASSLVRGSGNTIYF. The CDR3 coding sequence is TGTGCCAGCAGCTTAGTCCGGGGCTCTGGAAACACCATATATTTT.

This chain uses TRBV4-2 with TRBJ2-2, with TRBD1 identical over 10 bases. CDR1 and CDR2 from the germline V gene are LGHNA and YNFKEQ. CDR3 length: 15 residues. The trim removed 7 bases at V and 3 bases at J, leaving 5 bases unmatched. The CDR3 nucleotides read TGTGCCAGCAACCTCGGACAGGGGGACACCGGGGAGCTGTTTTTT. It encodes CASNLGQGDTGELFF.

This clone was seen a single time. The DNA for the CDR3 is TGTGCCAGCTACCTCGACTTAACCTACGAGCAGTACTTC. Translating it yields CASYLDLTYEQYF. V is TRBV5-8 and J is TRBJ2-7; D remains ambiguous. V lost 7 bases and J 2 bases, leaving 13 bases between the germline ends. CDR1 and CDR2 (germline): SGHTS, YDEGEE. This CDR3 spans 13 amino acids.

J is TRBJ2-7 and V is TRBV18; TRBD2 agrees at 10 bases. This CDR3 has 14 residues. Germline-derived CDR1 and CDR2 are KGHSH and LQKENI. V was pared by 2 bases and J by 3 bases, with 1 base of the junction left unmatched. The DNA for the CDR3 is TGTGCCAGCTCACCATCTAGCGGGGGCTACGAGCAGTACTTC. This translates into CASSPSSGGYEQYF. The full variable domain, its missing parts supplied by reference TRBV18 and TRBJ2-7, is NAGVMQNPRHLVRRRGQEARLRCSPMKGHSHVYWYRQLPEEGLKFMVYLQKENIIDESGMPKERFSAEFPKEGPSILRIQQVVRGDSAAYFCASSPSSGGYEQYFGPGTRLTVT.

This chain connects TRBV21-1 to TRBJ1-5; the table's D call of TRBD1 was not tested on the DNA. TRBV21-1 is a recognized pseudogene. There are 13 residues in the CDR3. Here the CDR3 reads CASSKERTQPQHF. Here the CDR3 DNA reads TGTGCCAGCAGCAAGGAGAGGACACAGCCCCAGCATTTT.

CDR3 bases: TGTGCCAGCAGTTACGCGGGGGGTAGGGGCTACGAGCAGTACTTC. The encoded protein is CASSYAGGRGYEQYF. The chain employs TRBV6-6 and TRBJ2-7; 8 bases map to TRBD2. This CDR3 is 15 amino acids long. CDR1 and CDR2 (germline): MNHNY, SVGAGI (reference sequence). V dropped 2 bases and J dropped 3; count of bases not matched to a gene: 6.